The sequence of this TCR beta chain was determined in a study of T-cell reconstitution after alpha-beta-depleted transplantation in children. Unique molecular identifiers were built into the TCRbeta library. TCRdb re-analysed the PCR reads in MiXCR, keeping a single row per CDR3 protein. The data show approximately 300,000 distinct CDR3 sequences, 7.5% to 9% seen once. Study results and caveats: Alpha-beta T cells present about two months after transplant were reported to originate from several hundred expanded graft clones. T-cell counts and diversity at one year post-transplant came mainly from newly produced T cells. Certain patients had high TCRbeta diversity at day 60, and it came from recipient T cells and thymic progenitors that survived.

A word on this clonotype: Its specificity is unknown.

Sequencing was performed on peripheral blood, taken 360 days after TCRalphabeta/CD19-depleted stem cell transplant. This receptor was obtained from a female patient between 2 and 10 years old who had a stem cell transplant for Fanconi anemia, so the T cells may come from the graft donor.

CDR3 protein: CASSGVWAASSYNEQFF. CDR3 nucleotides: TGTGCCAGCAGTGGCGTGTGGGCGGCGAGCTCCTACAATGAGCAGTTCTTC. The rearrangement joins TRBV25-1 to TRBJ2-1; D unresolved. V was shortened by 4 bases and J by 0 bases, with 16 bases between the two germline ends. Germline V gene sequence: CDR1 MGHDK, CDR2 SYGVNS. This CDR3 contains 17 residues.